Following are 7 T cell receptor beta chains from one sample sequenced in a study of blood T cell repertoires in COVID-19. Using immunoSEQ multiplex PCR, the repertoire was profiled, and TCRdb retains in-frame clones only, with some absent. In the table there are 110,000 to 150,000 clones, roughly 87% of which are singletons. The material sequenced was peripheral blood. The receptors were gathered from a man aged 65-85 years with acute or convalescent COVID-19.

This chain joins TRBV9 and TRBJ1-2; 7 bases are a match to TRBD1. Looked up from germline, CDR1 is SGDLS and CDR2 is YYNGEE. CDR3 length equals 14 residues. V trimming: 3 bases; J trimming: 8 bases; junction bases outside the gene matches: 10. The CDR3 spells CASSGDTGAGGYTF. CDR3 nucleotide sequence: TGTGCCAGCAGCGGAGATACAGGGGCGGGAGGCTACACCTTC.

V and J are TRBV4-1 and TRBJ1-4; 7 bases align to TRBD1. J lost 7 bases, V lost 1 base, and 15 bases had no gene match. Germline assignment: CDR1 MGHRA and CDR2 YSYEKL. CDR3 length equals 18 residues. The CDR3 coding sequence is TGCGCCAGCAGCCAAGGCCCCCCGAGGACAGGAAGCTCTGAAAAACTGTTTTTT. Translated, it gives CASSQGPPRTGSSEKLFF.

This clone appeared once. This chain joins TRBV6-5 and TRBJ1-5; D is perhaps TRBD1 (6 bases). V lost 5 bases, J lost 3 bases, and 14 bases lay in between. The germline CDR1 and CDR2 sequences are MNHEY and SVGAGI. This CDR3 spans 15 amino acids. The CDR3 region is CASSLQGGDNQPQHF. The DNA for the CDR3 is TGTGCCAGCAGTCTACAGGGAGGGGACAATCAGCCCCAGCATTTT.

The chain combines TRBV19 with TRBJ2-1; 11 bases are shared with TRBD2. V lost 1 base to trimming and J lost 4 bases; unmatched junction nucleotides: 3. The V gene's germline CDR1 is LNHDA and CDR2 SQIVND (reference sequence). The CDR3 has 16 amino acids. CDR3 residues: CASSIVAGGPYNEQFF. The CDR3 region has the DNA TGTGCCAGTAGTATAGTAGCGGGGGGGCCGTACAATGAGCAGTTCTTC.

This chain uses TRBV7-3 with TRBJ2-5; the match to TRBD2 covers 12 bases. The CDR3 totals 17 residues. V shed 2 bases, J shed 5 bases, and the junction held 9 bases outside the gene matches. Per the germline V gene, CDR1 is SGHTA and CDR2 is FQGTGA. CDR3 nucleotide sequence: TGTGCCAGCAGCTTAGGGCTAGCGGGAGGGCCACGGGAGACCCAGTACTTC. As protein: CASSLGLAGGPRETQYF.

CDR3 region: CASSRSTGTGINEKLFF. DNA of the CDR3: TGCGCCAGCAGCCGATCAACAGGGACAGGGATTAATGAAAAACTGTTTTTT. V is TRBV5-1 and J is TRBJ1-4; 9 positions agree with TRBD1. The CDR3 contains 17 residues. CDR1 SGHRS and CDR2 YFSETQ come from the germline V gene. Germline trimming cut 4 bases from V and 4 bases from J; bases unmatched to any gene: 11.

V is TRBV5-1 and J is TRBJ2-2; 7 nucleotides line up with TRBD1. Germline V gene data show CDR1 as SGHRS and CDR2 as YFSETQ. The J segment lost 4 bases and the V segment lost 5 bases, leaving 11 bases of the junction unmatched. This CDR3 has 16 residues. The CDR3 DNA reads TGCGCCAGCAGGGCCACAGGGGTTTCAGGCACCGGGGAGCTGTTTTTT. Translation: CASRATGVSGTGELFF. The full variable domain, with the rest looked up from reference TRBV5-1 and TRBJ2-2, is KAGVTQTPRYLIKTRGQQVTLSCSPISGHRSVSWYQQTPGQGLQFLFEYFSETQRNKGNFPGRFSGRQFSNSRSEMNVSTLELGDSALYLCASRATGVSGTGELFFGEGSRLTVL.